The rows below give T cell receptor beta chains drawn from one sample of a study of regulatory T cells in long-lasting Graves disease. MiXCR, applied by TCRdb to the multiplex PCR reads, yields one record per CDR3 protein. This table holds some 250,000 distinct CDR3 sequences, around 19% found once. Sequences were derived from peripheral blood mononuclear cells (PBMCs), sampled at new diagnosis, from a patient treated with antithyroid drugs. The origin of the receptors is a female donor with Graves disease. Both conserved end residues are part of each CDR3. A D gene is named only where the DNA matches it firmly. Expanded clones are given a class, and other clones once, few, many or no size at all.

>TRBV11-2|TRBD1|-|TRBJ2-5
CASRLGQGAEDF
TGTGCCAGCAGGCTGGGACAGGGGGCGGAGGACTTC
>TRBV12-3/TRBV12-4|-|many|TRBJ2-7
CASSLAWGQGGGEQYF
TGTGCCAGCAGTTTAGCGTGGGGGCAGGGGGGTGGCGAGCAGTACTTC
>TRBV19|-|many|TRBJ1-2
CASSLRMGGYTF
TGTGCCAGTAGTCTGAGGATGGGTGGCTACACCTTC
>TRBV7-9|TRBD1|-|TRBJ2-5
CASSTPGGSFGETQYF
TGTGCCAGCAGCACCCCAGGGGGCTCATTTGGAGAGACCCAGTACTTC
>TRBV29-1|TRBD2|many|TRBJ2-5
CSVEDASGGETQYF
TGCAGCGTTGAGGACGCTAGCGGAGGGGAGACCCAGTACTTC
>TRBV5-1|-|-|TRBJ2-5
CASSLAVAQETQYF
TGCGCCAGCAGCTTGGCCGTAGCACAAGAGACCCAGTACTTC
>TRBV11-3|-|many|TRBJ1-1
CASGTLNTEAFF
TGTGCCAGTGGGACCCTTAACACTGAAGCTTTCTTT
>TRBV6-5|-|-|TRBJ2-1
CASSYEDSYNEQFF
TGTGCCAGCAGTTACGAGGACTCATACAATGAGCAGTTCTTC
>TRBV19|-|many|TRBJ1-1
CASTDTPYRTMNTEAFF
TGTGCCAGTACCGACACTCCATACCGTACCATGAACACTGAAGCTTTCTTT
>TRBV4-1|TRBD1|few|TRBJ1-3
CASSQDRGQGDTIYF
TGCGCCAGCAGCCAAGATCGGGGCCAGGGGGACACCATATATTTT
>TRBV25-1|TRBD1|-|TRBJ2-3
CASGQVLADTQYF
TGTGCCAGCGGACAGGTCCTGGCAGATACGCAGTATTTT
>TRBV6-1|-|many|TRBJ1-5
CASSEAGAVFGNQPQHF
TGTGCCAGCAGTGAAGCGGGTGCGGTATTTGGCAATCAGCCCCAGCATTTT
>TRBV28|TRBD2|few|TRBJ2-3
CASSFPGGGTDTQYF
TGTGCCAGCAGTTTTCCGGGAGGAGGGACAGATACGCAGTATTTT
>TRBV5-1|-|many|TRBJ2-1
CASSSGWVNEQFF
TGCGCCAGCAGCTCGGGTTGGGTCAATGAGCAGTTCTTC
>TRBV19|-|many|TRBJ2-6
CASSWAGANVLTF
TGTGCCAGTAGTTGGGCTGGGGCCAACGTCCTGACTTTC
>TRBV19|-|-|TRBJ2-2
CASNIGTFDGELFF
TGTGCCAGTAATATCGGGACCTTTGACGGGGAGCTGTTTTTT
>TRBV7-8|-|many|TRBJ1-2
CASSPRGVYGYTF
TGTGCCAGCAGCCCGAGGGGAGTCTATGGCTACACCTTC
>TRBV7-3|-|-|TRBJ1-1
CASSLTVNTKAFF
TGTGCCAGCAGCCTAACGGTGAACACTAAAGCTTTCTTT
>TRBV5-5|TRBD1|many|TRBJ2-7
CASSAGTGWAGAYEQYF
TGTGCCAGCAGCGCCGGGACAGGGTGGGCCGGTGCCTACGAGCAGTACTTC
>TRBV7-2|-|many|TRBJ2-1
CASTSLRTDIRAGNEQFF
TGTGCCAGCACCTCTCTTAGGACGGACATCCGCGCCGGGAATGAGCAGTTCTTC
>TRBV20-1|TRBD2|-|TRBJ2-5
CSLTSGRMETQYF
TGCAGTCTTACTAGCGGGAGGATGGAGACCCAGTACTTC
>TRBV28|TRBD1|many|TRBJ1-6
CASKKGDSNSPLHF
TGTGCCAGCAAAAAAGGGGACAGCAATTCACCCCTCCACTTT
>TRBV9|TRBD2|-|TRBJ2-7
CASSVEGTSGSLEQYF
TGTGCCAGCAGCGTAGAGGGGACTAGCGGGAGCCTCGAGCAGTACTTC
>TRBV6-1|-|many|TRBJ1-2
CASSELTGEDGYTF
TGTGCCAGCAGCGAGCTGACGGGGGAGGATGGCTACACCTTC
>TRBV20-1|TRBD2|many|TRBJ2-3
CSARGRELLREWSGTDTQYF
TGCAGTGCTAGAGGCCGCGAGTTGTTGCGGGAGTGGTCCGGCACAGATACGCAGTATTTT
>TRBV5-1|TRBD1|-|TRBJ2-5
CASKARQGGQETQYF
TGCGCCAGCAAGGCCAGACAGGGGGGCCAAGAGACCCAGTACTTC
>TRBV12-3/TRBV12-4|-|many|TRBJ1-4
CASRRERDEKLFF
TGTGCCAGCAGACGGGAGCGGGATGAAAAACTGTTTTTT
>TRBV3-1|-|many|TRBJ1-4
CASSHREDEKLFF
TGTGCCAGCAGCCACAGGGAGGATGAAAAACTGTTTTTT
>TRBV24-1|-|many|TRBJ1-2
CATSDLGLNYGYTF
TGTGCCACCAGTGATCTGGGACTCAACTATGGCTACACCTTC
>TRBV4-3|-|many|TRBJ2-7
CASSQDLGARDEQYF
TGCGCCAGCAGCCAAGATCTGGGGGCCAGGGACGAGCAGTACTTC
>TRBV28|-|many|TRBJ2-3
CASSLDLARTDTQYF
TGTGCCAGCAGTTTAGATCTAGCGCGGACAGATACGCAGTATTTT
>TRBV5-5|-|-|TRBJ1-1
CASSLVPNTEAFF
TGTGCCAGCAGCTTGGTCCCGAACACTGAAGCTTTCTTT
>TRBV10-3|-|few|TRBJ2-1
CAIKDYQDGEQFF
TGTGCCATCAAAGACTACCAAGACGGTGAGCAGTTCTTC
>TRBV30|-|many|TRBJ2-7
CAWSVRALNYEQYF
TGTGCCTGGAGTGTAAGGGCCTTAAACTACGAGCAGTACTTC
>TRBV28|-|many|TRBJ1-4
CASSFPPEGEKLFF
TGTGCCAGCAGTTTTCCCCCTGAGGGTGAAAAACTGTTTTTT
>TRBV24-1|TRBD2|many|TRBJ2-1
CATSDLSPVRAGENNEQFF
TGTGCCACCAGTGATTTGAGCCCCGTTCGAGCGGGAGAAAACAATGAGCAGTTCTTC
>TRBV6-2/TRBV6-3|TRBD1|-|TRBJ2-6
CASSQPWDRGTGANVLTF
TGTGCCAGCAGCCAGCCCTGGGACAGGGGCACTGGGGCCAACGTCCTGACTTTC
>TRBV11-1|-|many|TRBJ1-1
CASSKQGRTEAFF
TGTGCCAGCAGCAAACAGGGTCGGACTGAAGCTTTCTTT
>TRBV3-1|TRBD1|-|TRBJ1-2
CATRQGHTGVDGYTF
TGTGCCACCAGACAGGGACACACAGGGGTAGATGGCTACACCTTC
>TRBV18|-|many|TRBJ2-1
CASSPHNGNEQFF
TGTGCCAGCTCACCCCACAACGGGAATGAGCAGTTCTTC
>TRBV7-2|-|many|TRBJ2-2
CASTENFPLAGELFF
TGTGCCAGCACCGAAAATTTTCCACTCGCCGGGGAGCTGTTTTTT
>TRBV27|-|many|TRBJ1-6
CASSLAINSPLHF
TGTGCCAGCAGTTTAGCCATTAATTCACCCCTCCACTTT
>TRBV28|-|many|TRBJ2-1
CASSSGTYSYNEQFF
TGTGCCAGCAGCTCCGGGACTTACTCCTACAATGAGCAGTTCTTC
>TRBV28|-|-|TRBJ2-1
CASSLEGPGYNEQFF
TGTGCCAGCAGTTTGGAAGGACCCGGGTACAATGAGCAGTTCTTC
>TRBV6-1|TRBD1|-|TRBJ2-7
CASTRRPKNGDRGYEQYF
TGTGCCAGCACCCGTAGGCCTAAAAACGGGGACAGGGGCTACGAGCAGTACTTC
>TRBV12-3/TRBV12-4|-|many|TRBJ1-1
CASSGGATEAFF
TGTGCCAGCAGTGGGGGGGCCACTGAAGCTTTCTTT
>TRBV20-1|-|many|TRBJ2-3
CIPRLTRVSDTQYF
TGCATCCCCAGGCTCACTAGGGTGTCAGATACGCAGTATTTT
>TRBV2|TRBD1|many|TRBJ2-1
CASSLDRVRKFF
TGTGCCAGCAGCCTCGACAGGGTTAGGAAGTTCTTC
>TRBV20-1|-|many|TRBJ2-3
CSADDGSGGTDTQYF
TGCAGTGCAGACGACGGGTCTGGGGGCACAGATACGCAGTATTTT
>TRBV24-1|-|many|TRBJ1-4
CATSDPGTPDEKLFF
TGTGCCACCAGTGACCCCGGGACGCCAGACGAAAAACTGTTTTTT
>TRBV10-3|TRBD1|many|TRBJ2-2
CAISESTGGEHGELFF
TGTGCCATCAGTGAGTCGACAGGGGGCGAGCACGGGGAGCTGTTTTTT
>TRBV2|TRBD2|-|TRBJ2-1
CASSAGTSGNEQFF
TGTGCCAGCAGTGCGGGGACTAGCGGGAATGAGCAGTTCTTC
>TRBV2|-|many|TRBJ2-7
CASASLTGFEQYF
TGTGCCAGCGCTTCCTTAACAGGCTTCGAGCAGTACTTC
>TRBV6-1|-|many|TRBJ1-1
CASSDWDTEAFF
TGTGCCAGCAGTGATTGGGACACTGAAGCTTTCTTT
>TRBV12-3/TRBV12-4|-|many|TRBJ1-5
CASSRGGVGNQPQHF
TGTGCCAGCAGTAGAGGGGGGGTAGGCAATCAGCCCCAGCATTTT
>TRBV5-1|-|many|TRBJ1-1
CASSLGQGNEAFF
TGCGCCAGCAGCTTGGGGCAGGGCAATGAAGCTTTCTTT
>TRBV19|-|many|TRBJ2-5
CASSSWIGGVQETQYF
TGTGCCAGTAGTAGCTGGATCGGTGGGGTCCAAGAGACCCAGTACTTC
>TRBV20-1|-|few|TRBJ2-2
CSARAGVSANTGELFF
TGCAGTGCTAGAGCGGGGGTGTCAGCGAACACCGGGGAGCTGTTTTTT
>TRBV20-1|TRBD2|many|TRBJ2-7
CSARVVLAGGGYEQYF
TGCAGTGCTAGAGTAGTACTAGCGGGGGGGGGCTACGAGCAGTACTTC